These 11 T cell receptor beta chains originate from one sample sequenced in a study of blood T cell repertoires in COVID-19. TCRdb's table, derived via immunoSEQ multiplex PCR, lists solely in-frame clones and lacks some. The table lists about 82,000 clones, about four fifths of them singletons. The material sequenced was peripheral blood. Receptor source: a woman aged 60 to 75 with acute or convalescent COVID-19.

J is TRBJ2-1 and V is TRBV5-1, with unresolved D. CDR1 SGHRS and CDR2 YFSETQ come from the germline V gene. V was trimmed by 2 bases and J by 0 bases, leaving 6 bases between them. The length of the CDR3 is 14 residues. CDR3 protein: CASSLRSSYNEQFF. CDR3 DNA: TGCGCCAGCAGCTTAAGGAGCTCCTACAATGAGCAGTTCTTC. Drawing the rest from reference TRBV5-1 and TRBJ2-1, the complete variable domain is KAGVTQTPRYLIKTRGQQVTLSCSPISGHRSVSWYQQTPGQGLQFLFEYFSETQRNKGNFPGRFSGRQFSNSRSEMNVSTLELGDSALYLCASSLRSSYNEQFFGPGTRLTVL.

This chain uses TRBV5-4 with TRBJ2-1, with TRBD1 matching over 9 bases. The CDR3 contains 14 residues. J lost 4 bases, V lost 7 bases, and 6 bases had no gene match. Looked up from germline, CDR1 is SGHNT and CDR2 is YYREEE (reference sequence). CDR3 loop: CASAGTGNYNEQFF. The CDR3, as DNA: TGTGCCAGCGCCGGGACAGGGAATTACAATGAGCAGTTCTTC.

In DNA form, the CDR3 reads TGTGCCAGCAGCTTCGGGGGCACAGATACGCAGTATTTT. This gives the protein CASSFGGTDTQYF. The genes are TRBV7-8 and TRBJ2-3; tentatively, D is TRBD2 (5 bases). The CDR3 loop spans 13 amino acids. Germline CDR1 SGHVS, CDR2 FQNEAQ. V was trimmed by 3 bases and J by 1 base, leaving 5 bases between them.

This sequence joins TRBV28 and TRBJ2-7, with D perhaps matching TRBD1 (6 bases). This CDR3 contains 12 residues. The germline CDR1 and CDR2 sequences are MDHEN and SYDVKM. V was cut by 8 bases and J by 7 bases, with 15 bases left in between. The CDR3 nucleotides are TGTGCCAGCGGGCAGGGGCCTTGGGAGCAGTACTTC. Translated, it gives CASGQGPWEQYF.

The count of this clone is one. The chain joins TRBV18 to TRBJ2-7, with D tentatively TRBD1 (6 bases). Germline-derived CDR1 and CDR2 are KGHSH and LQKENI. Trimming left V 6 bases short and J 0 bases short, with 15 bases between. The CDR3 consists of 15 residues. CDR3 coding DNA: TGTGCCAGCTCCCAAGACAGGACACACTCCTACGAGCAGTACTTC. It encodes CASSQDRTHSYEQYF. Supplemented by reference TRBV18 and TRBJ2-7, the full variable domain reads NAGVMQNPRHLVRRRGQEARLRCSPMKGHSHVYWYRQLPEEGLKFMVYLQKENIIDESGMPKERFSAEFPKEGPSILRIQQVVRGDSAAYFCASSQDRTHSYEQYFGPGTRLTVT.

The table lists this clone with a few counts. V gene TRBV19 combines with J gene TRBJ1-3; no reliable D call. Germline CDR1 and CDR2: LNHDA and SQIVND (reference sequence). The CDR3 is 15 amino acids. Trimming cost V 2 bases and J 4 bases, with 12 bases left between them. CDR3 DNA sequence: TGTGCCAGTAGTATATTACAGCGGAGGGGAAACACCATATATTTT. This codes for CASSILQRRGNTIYF.

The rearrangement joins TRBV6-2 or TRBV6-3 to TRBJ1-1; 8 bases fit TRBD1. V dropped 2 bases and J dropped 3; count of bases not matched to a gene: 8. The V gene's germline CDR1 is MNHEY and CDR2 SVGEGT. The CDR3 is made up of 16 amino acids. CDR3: CASSYPMGQVDTEAFF. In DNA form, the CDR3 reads TGTGCCAGCAGTTACCCGATGGGACAGGTAGACACTGAAGCTTTCTTT.

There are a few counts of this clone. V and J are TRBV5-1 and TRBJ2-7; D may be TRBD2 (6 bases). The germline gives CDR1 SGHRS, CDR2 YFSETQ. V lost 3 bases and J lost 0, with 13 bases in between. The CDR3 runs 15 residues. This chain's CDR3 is CASSSGTPSSYEQYF. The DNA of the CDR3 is TGCGCCAGCAGCTCCGGGACTCCGAGCTCCTACGAGCAGTACTTC. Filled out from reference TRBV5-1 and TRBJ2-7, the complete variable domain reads KAGVTQTPRYLIKTRGQQVTLSCSPISGHRSVSWYQQTPGQGLQFLFEYFSETQRNKGNFPGRFSGRQFSNSRSEMNVSTLELGDSALYLCASSSGTPSSYEQYFGPGTRLTVT.

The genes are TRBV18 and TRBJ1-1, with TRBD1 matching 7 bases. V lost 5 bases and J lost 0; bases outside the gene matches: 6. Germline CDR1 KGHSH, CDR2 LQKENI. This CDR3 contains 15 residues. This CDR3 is CASSTGQKMNTEAFF. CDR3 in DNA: TGTGCCAGCTCAACGGGACAGAAGATGAACACTGAAGCTTTCTTT.

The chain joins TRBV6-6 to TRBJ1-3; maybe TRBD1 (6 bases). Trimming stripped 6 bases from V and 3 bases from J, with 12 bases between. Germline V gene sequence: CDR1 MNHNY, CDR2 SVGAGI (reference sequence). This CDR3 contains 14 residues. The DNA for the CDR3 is TGTGCCAGCAGGAGGGGGTTAGATGGAAACACCATATATTTT. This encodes CASRRGLDGNTIYF.

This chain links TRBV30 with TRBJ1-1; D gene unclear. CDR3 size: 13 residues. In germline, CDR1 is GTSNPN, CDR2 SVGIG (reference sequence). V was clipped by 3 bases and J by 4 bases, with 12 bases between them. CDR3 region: CAWSWREGTEAFF. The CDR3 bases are TGTGCCTGGAGCTGGAGGGAGGGCACTGAAGCTTTCTTT.